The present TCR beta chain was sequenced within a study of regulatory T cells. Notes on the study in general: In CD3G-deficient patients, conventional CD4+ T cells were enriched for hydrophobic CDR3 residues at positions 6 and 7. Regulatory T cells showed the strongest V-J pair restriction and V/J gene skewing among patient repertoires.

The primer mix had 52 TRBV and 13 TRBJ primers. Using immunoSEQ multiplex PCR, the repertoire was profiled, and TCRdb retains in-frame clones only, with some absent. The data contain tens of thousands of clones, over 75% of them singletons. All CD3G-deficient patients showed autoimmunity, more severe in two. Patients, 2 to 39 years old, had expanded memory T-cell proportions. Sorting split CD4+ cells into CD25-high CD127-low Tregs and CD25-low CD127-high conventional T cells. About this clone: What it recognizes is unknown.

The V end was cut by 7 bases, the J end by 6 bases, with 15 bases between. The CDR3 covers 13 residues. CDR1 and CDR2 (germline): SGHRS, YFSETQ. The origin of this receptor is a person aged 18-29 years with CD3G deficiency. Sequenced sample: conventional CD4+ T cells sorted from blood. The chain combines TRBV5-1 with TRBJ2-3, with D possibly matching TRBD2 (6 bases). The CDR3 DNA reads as TGCGCCAGCCGGGACTTGAATGGGGATACGCAGTATTTT. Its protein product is CASRDLNGDTQYF.